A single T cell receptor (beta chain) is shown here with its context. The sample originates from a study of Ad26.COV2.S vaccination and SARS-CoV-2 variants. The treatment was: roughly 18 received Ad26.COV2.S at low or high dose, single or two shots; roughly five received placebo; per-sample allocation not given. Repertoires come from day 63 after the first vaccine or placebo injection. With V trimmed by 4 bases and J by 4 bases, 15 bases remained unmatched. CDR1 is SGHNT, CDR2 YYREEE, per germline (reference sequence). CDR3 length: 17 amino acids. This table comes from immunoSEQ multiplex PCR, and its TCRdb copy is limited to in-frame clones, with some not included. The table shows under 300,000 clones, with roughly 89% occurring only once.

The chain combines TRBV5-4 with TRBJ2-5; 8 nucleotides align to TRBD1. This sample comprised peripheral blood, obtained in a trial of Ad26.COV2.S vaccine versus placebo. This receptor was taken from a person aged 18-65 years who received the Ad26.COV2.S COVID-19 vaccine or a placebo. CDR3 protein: CASSNADRGTRGETQYF. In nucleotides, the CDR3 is TGTGCCAGCAGCAATGCTGACAGGGGTACCAGGGGAGAGACCCAGTACTTC. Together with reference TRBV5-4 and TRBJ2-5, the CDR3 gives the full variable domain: ETGVTQSPTHLIKTRGQQVTLRCSSQSGHNTVSWYQQALGQGPQFIFQYYREEENGRGNFPPRFSGLQFPNYSSELNVNALELDDSALYLCASSNADRGTRGETQYFGPGTRLLVL.